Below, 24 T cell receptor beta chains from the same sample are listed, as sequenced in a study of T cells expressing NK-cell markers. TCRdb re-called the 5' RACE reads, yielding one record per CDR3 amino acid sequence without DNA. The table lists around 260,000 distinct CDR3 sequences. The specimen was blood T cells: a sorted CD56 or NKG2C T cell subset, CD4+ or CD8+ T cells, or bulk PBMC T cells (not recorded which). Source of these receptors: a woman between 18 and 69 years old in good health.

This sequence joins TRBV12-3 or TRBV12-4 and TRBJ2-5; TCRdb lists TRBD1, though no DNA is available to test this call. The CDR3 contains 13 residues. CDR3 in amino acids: CASTPVLGETQYF.

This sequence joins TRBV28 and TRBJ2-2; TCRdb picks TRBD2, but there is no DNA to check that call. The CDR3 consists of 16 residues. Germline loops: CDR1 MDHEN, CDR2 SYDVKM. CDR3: CASSTGALLNTGELFF.

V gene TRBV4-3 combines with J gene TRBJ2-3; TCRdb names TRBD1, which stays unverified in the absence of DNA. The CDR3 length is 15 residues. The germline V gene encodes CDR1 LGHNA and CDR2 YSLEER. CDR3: CASSQGTGVTDTQYF.

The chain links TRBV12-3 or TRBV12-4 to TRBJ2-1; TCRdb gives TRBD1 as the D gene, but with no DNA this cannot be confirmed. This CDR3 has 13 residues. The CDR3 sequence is CASSLTGTLWQFF.

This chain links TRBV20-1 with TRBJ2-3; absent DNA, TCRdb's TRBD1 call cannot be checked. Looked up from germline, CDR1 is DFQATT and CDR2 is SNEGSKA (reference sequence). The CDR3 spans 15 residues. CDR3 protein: CSALQGLPYTDTQYF.

This chain's CDR3 is CASSSSSGSSTGELFF. The chain uses TRBV7-7 and TRBJ2-2; TCRdb names TRBD2, which stays unverified in the absence of DNA. Germline lookup yields CDR1 SSHAT and CDR2 FNYEAQ (reference sequence). This CDR3 contains 16 residues.

CDR3 in amino acids: CASSQQSGPDTQYF. V usage is TRBV4-1 and J usage is TRBJ2-3; TCRdb outputs TRBD2, but without DNA this stays unchecked. The CDR3 runs 14 residues. The V gene's germline CDR1 is MGHRA and CDR2 YSYEKL.

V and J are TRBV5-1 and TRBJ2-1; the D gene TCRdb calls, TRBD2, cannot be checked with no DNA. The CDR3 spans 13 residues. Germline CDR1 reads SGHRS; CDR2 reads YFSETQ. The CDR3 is CASSRTLAEEQFF.

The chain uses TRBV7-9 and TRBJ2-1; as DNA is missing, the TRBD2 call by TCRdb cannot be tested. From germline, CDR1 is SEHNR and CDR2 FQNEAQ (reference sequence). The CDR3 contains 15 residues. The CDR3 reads CASSSQRGGLNEQFF.

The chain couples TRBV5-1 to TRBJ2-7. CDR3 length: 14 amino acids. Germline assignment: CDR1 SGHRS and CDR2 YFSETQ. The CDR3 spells CASSLVQGPHEQYF. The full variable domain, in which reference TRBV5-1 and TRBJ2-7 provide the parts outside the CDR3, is KAGVTQTPRYLIKTRGQQVTLSCSPISGHRSVSWYQQTPGQGLQFLFEYFSETQRNKGNFPGRFSGRQFSNSRSEMNVSTLELGDSALYLCASSLVQGPHEQYFGPGTRLTVT.

Here the CDR3 reads CASSSQAPDTQYF. The J gene is TRBJ2-3, the V gene TRBV5-5. The length of the CDR3 is 13 residues. Germline CDR1 and CDR2: SGHKS and YYEKEE (reference sequence).

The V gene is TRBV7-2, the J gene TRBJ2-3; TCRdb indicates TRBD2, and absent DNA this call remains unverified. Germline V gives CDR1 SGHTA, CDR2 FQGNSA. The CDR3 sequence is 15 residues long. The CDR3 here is CASSTRTSGADTQYF. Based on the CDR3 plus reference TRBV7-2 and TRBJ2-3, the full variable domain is GAGVSQSPSNKVTEKGKDVELRCDPISGHTALYWYRQSLGQGLEFLIYFQGNSAPDKSGLPSDRFSAERTGGSVSTLTIQRTQQEDSAVYLCASSTRTSGADTQYFGPGTRLTVL.

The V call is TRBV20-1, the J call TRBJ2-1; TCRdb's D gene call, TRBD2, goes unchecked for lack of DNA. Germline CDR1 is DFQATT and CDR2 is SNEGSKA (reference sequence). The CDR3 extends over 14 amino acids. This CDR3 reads CSAQSGTPPNEQFF.

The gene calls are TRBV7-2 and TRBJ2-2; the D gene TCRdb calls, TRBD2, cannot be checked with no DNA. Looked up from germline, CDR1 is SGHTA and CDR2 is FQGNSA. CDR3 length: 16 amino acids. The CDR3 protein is CASSFLRVRDTGELFF.

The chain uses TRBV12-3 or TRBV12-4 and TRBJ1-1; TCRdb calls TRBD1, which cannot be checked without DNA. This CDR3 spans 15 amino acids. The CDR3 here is CASSLSGTVNTEAFF.

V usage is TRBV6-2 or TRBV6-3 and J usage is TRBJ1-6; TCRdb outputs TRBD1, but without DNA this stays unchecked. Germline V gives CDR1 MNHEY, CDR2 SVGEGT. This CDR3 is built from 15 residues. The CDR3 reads CASNPRTGRNSRLHF.

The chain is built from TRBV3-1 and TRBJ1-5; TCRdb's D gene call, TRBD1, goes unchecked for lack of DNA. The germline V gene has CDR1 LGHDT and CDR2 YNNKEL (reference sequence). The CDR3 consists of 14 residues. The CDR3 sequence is CASSQGVRGQPQHF.

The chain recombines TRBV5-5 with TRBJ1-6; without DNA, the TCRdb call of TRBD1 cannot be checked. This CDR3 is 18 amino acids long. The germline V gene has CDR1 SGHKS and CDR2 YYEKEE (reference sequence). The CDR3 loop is CASSLGTGGSSYNSPLHF.

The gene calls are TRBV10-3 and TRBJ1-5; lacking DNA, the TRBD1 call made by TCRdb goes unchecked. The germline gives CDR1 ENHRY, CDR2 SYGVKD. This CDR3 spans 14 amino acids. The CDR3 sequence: CAISESGQLQPQHF.

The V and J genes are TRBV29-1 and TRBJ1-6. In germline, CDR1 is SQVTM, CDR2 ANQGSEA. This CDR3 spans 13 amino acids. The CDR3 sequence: CSVGNSSNSPLHF.

This CDR3 reads CASSYGTGSGGSRETQYF. V usage is TRBV6-5 and J usage is TRBJ2-5; the TCRdb D gene call, TRBD2, has no DNA to confirm it. Per germline, CDR1 MNHEY and CDR2 SVGAGI. The CDR3 runs to 18 residues.

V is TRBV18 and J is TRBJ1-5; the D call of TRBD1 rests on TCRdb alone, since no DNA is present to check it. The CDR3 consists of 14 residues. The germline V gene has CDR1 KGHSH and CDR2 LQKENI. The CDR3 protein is CASSETGARQPQHF.

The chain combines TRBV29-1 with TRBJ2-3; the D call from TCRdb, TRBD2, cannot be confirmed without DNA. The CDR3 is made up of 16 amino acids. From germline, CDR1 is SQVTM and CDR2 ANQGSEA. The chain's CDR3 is CSVEDHLAGATDTQYF.

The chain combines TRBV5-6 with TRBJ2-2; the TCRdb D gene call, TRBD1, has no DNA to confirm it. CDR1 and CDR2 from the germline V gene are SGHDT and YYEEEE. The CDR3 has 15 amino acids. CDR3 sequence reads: CASSLRDAFTGELFF. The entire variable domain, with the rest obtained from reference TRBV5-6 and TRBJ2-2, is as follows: DAGVTQSPTHLIKTRGQQVTLRCSPKSGHDTVSWYQQALGQGPQFIFQYYEEEERQRGNFPDRFSGHQFPNYSSELNVNALLLGDSALYLCASSLRDAFTGELFFGEGSRLTVL.